Reported below is one TCR beta chain. This sample is part of a study of blood T cell repertoires in COVID-19. About the research overall: The United States, Italy and Spain provided the acute and convalescent COVID-19 samples. From T cells, B-cell-depleted T cells, or PBMCs came the material, which was cDNA or gDNA.

Allocation to cohorts depended on clinical history reported by the participants. In the study's own analysis: By means of reference gene primer amplification, nucleated cell counts were estimated. Clones were read by immunoSEQ multiplex PCR, and TCRdb kept only the in-frame ones, dropping some. Clonal size and the V and J genes are those of that table, whereas D and trimming came from the DNA. There are about 320,000 clones in the sample; more than 75% occur only once, and under 11% lies in the top ten. V trimming: 2 bases; J trimming: 4 bases; junction bases outside the gene matches: 8. Germline V gene lookup returns CDR1 SEHNR and CDR2 FQNEAQ (reference sequence). The CDR3 contains 16 residues.

Specimen: PBMCs or T cells enriched from blood (not recorded which). The sequence was obtained from a young woman who had recovered from COVID-19. V usage is TRBV7-9 and J usage is TRBJ1-5, with TRBD1 identical over 7 bases. The CDR3 reads CASSLYRGQVNQPQHF. The CDR3 nucleotides are TGTGCCAGCAGCTTATATCGCGGACAGGTTAATCAGCCCCAGCATTTT.